The 8 T cell receptor beta chains given below trace back to one sample, sequenced in a study of control samples from healthy donors and cancer patients (TCRdb year 2020). The library was obtained by the immunoSEQ multiplex PCR assay. The source is immuneACCESS, and TCRdb retained only in-frame sequences with V and J called. Part of the clones is not carried over; for the studies checked, unresolved V genes explain less than half of this, and the remainder is unexplained. This sample lists about 120,000 clones; roughly 89% were detected once. Of the sample, roughly 12% is held by the ten largest clones. Sequenced input: blood. The receptors come from a man aged 25-45 years in good health.

This rearrangement joins TRBV7-8 to TRBJ2-5, with 8 nucleotides matching TRBD2. The germline V gene has CDR1 SGHVS and CDR2 FQNEAQ. CDR3 size: 12 residues. J lost 4 bases, V lost 7 bases, and 2 bases had no gene match. The CDR3 is CASTTSGETQYF. The CDR3 nucleotides are TGTGCCAGCACTACTAGCGGAGAGACCCAGTACTTC.

V usage is TRBV7-3 and J usage is TRBJ1-2, with D perhaps TRBD1 (6 bases). Trimming left V 0 bases short and J 8 bases short, with 19 bases between. Germline loops: CDR1 SGHTA, CDR2 FQGTGA. This CDR3 is 16 amino acids long. This CDR3 is CASSLTADSPQGGYTF. In nucleotides, the CDR3 is TGTGCCAGCAGCTTAACCGCGGACAGCCCCCAGGGGGGCTACACCTTC.

The chain employs TRBV9 and TRBJ2-1; weak D call: TRBD2 (6 bases). V lost 4 bases to trimming and J lost 5 bases, with 16 bases between them. This CDR3 contains 15 residues. Looked up from germline, CDR1 is SGDLS and CDR2 is YYNGEE. The CDR3: CASSLTDSGHNEQFF. The CDR3, as DNA: TGTGCCAGCAGCCTCACCGATAGCGGCCACAATGAGCAGTTCTTC.

V gene TRBV19 combines with J gene TRBJ1-1; tentative D call: TRBD1 (5 bases). The V end was cut by 3 bases, the J end by 4 bases, with 15 bases between. The germline V gene has CDR1 LNHDA and CDR2 SQIVND (reference sequence). The CDR3 extends over 15 amino acids. As DNA, the CDR3 is TGTGCCAGTAGTATCCCCTCGACAGTGTCCACTGAAGCTTTCTTT. This gives the protein CASSIPSTVSTEAFF.

This rearrangement joins TRBV2 to TRBJ2-3; D is unclear. The CDR3 consists of 14 residues. Trimming removed 9 bases at V and 0 bases at J, with 13 bases between. Germline V gene data show CDR1 as SNHLY and CDR2 as FYNNEI. The DNA for the CDR3 is TGTGCCAGTGGGCCTCAATCTAGCACAGATACGCAGTATTTT. Amino acid sequence: CASGPQSSTDTQYF.

V and J are TRBV3-1 (or the pseudogene TRBV3-2) and TRBJ2-3, with TRBD1 identical over 8 bases. The germline V gene has CDR1 LGHDT and CDR2 YNNKEL (reference sequence). CDR3 length: 16 residues. V trimming: 1 base; J trimming: 7 bases; junction bases outside the gene matches: 10. The CDR3 reads CASSQGFQGAKYTQYF. The CDR3 DNA sequence: TGTGCCAGCAGCCAAGGGTTTCAGGGGGCTAAATATACGCAGTATTTT.

The chain recombines TRBV5-4 with TRBJ1-2; 11 positions agree with TRBD1. The trim removed 4 bases at V and 5 bases at J, leaving 13 bases unmatched. The CDR3 is 17 residues long. CDR1 and CDR2 from the germline V gene are SGHNT and YYREEE (reference sequence). This CDR3 reads CASSAGQGAETLYGYTF. Written as DNA, the CDR3 is TGTGCCAGCAGCGCAGGACAGGGGGCGGAGACCTTGTATGGCTACACCTTC.

The genes are TRBV19 and TRBJ1-1, with 7 bases fitting TRBD1. The junction had 9 bases not matched to a gene; V was cut back by 0 bases and J by 5 bases. The CDR3 sequence is 16 residues long. The germline gives CDR1 LNHDA, CDR2 SQIVND (reference sequence). The DNA of the CDR3 is TGTGCCAGTAGTATAGATCAGGGGGGGACACAAACTGAAGCTTTCTTT. This sequence encodes CASSIDQGGTQTEAFF.